This note documents a single TCR beta chain sequence. This sample was taken from a study of blood T cell repertoires in COVID-19. Across the whole study: T cells, B-cell-depleted T cells, or PBMCs provided the cDNA or gDNA that served as material.

This CDR3 spans 13 amino acids. CDR1 LNHDA and CDR2 SQIVND come from the germline V gene (reference sequence). The V end was cut by 8 bases, the J end by 5 bases, with 15 bases between. Here immunoSEQ multiplex PCR was the method, and the copy in TCRdb shows in-frame clones only, minus some. Of around 290,000 clones in the sample, around 90% are singletons; the top ten hold 2% to 2.5%. The sample consisted of PBMCs or T cells enriched from blood (not recorded which). The source of this sequence is a woman aged 55-75 years in a cohort exposed to, infected with or recovered from COVID-19 (not recorded which). The V call is TRBV19, the J call TRBJ1-1; no clear D gene. The CDR3 reads CASSDGKDTEAFF. CDR3 coding DNA: TGTGCCAGTTCCGACGGGAAGGATACTGAAGCTTTCTTT.